Each of the 28 T cell receptor beta chains below was sequenced from the same sample in a study of T cells after yellow fever vaccination. TCRdb reanalysed the 5' RACE reads using MiXCR and keeps one entry per CDR3 protein. The data contain roughly 94,000 distinct CDR3 sequences, about 8.2% of them singletons. This specimen was CD8+ T cells not binding an NS4B(214-222) dextramer, sorted from PBMCs, taken around 14 days after the first yellow fever vaccination. These receptors were collected from a man aged 18 to 35 who received the YFV17D yellow fever vaccine.

The chain links TRBV25-1 to TRBJ1-1; D remains ambiguous. The V end lost 2 bases, the J end lost 11 bases, and 9 bases lay between the germline ends. The CDR3 covers 11 residues. Germline V gene sequence: CDR1 MGHDK, CDR2 SYGVNS. The CDR3 loop reads CASSELGEAFF. CDR3 coding DNA: TGTGCCAGCAGTGAACTCGGCGAGGCTTTCTTT.

The rearrangement uses TRBV6-5 and TRBJ1-2, with 7 positions matching TRBD1. V lost 2 bases to trimming and J lost 1 base; unmatched junction nucleotides: 10. This CDR3 spans 17 amino acids. CDR1 is MNHEY, CDR2 SVGAGI, per germline. The CDR3 DNA is TGTGCCAGCAGTTACGGGAACAGGGGAGCCCTTAACTATGGCTACACCTTC. Amino acid sequence: CASSYGNRGALNYGYTF.

This clonotype was observed once. The chain combines TRBV18 with TRBJ2-2, with no clear D. V was trimmed by 3 bases and J by 4 bases, leaving 9 bases between them. CDR3 length: 14 residues. The germline V gene encodes CDR1 KGHSH and CDR2 LQKENI. Here the CDR3 reads CASSPRERTGELFF. CDR3 coding DNA: TGTGCCAGCTCACCCAGAGAACGCACCGGGGAGCTGTTTTTT.

The table lists this clonotype with a few counts. V usage is TRBV6-1 and J usage is TRBJ1-2; D is possibly TRBD1 (5 bases). From germline, CDR1 is MNHNS and CDR2 SASEGT. Between the trimmed V and J ends, which lost 1 base and 5 bases, there was a span of 14 bases. The CDR3 totals 15 residues. CDR3 protein: CASSEGQRLIYGYTF. CDR3 nucleotide sequence: TGTGCCAGCAGTGAAGGACAGCGCTTGATTTATGGCTACACCTTC.

V usage is TRBV20-1 and J usage is TRBJ1-2; D unresolved. This CDR3 is built from 15 residues. V lost 0 bases to trimming and J lost 5 bases, with 16 bases between them. CDR1 is DFQATT, CDR2 SNEGSKA, per germline (reference sequence). The CDR3 region has the DNA TGCAGTGCTAGAGATTCTAGGGTTTCGGGGTATGGCTACACCTTC. Translating it yields CSARDSRVSGYGYTF.

The J gene is TRBJ2-7, the V gene TRBV9; 7 bases are a match to TRBD2. The CDR3 covers 14 residues. Germline CDR1 reads SGDLS; CDR2 reads YYNGEE. Losses at the gene ends were 2 bases for V and 2 bases for J; bases not matched to a gene: 4. The CDR3 reads CASSVGLLAYEQYF. CDR3 in DNA: TGTGCCAGCAGCGTGGGACTACTAGCCTACGAGCAGTACTTC. Supplemented by reference TRBV9 and TRBJ2-7, the full variable domain reads DSGVTQTPKHLITATGQRVTLRCSPRSGDLSVYWYQQSLDQGLQFLIQYYNGEERAKGNILERFSAQQFPDLHSELNLSSLELGDSALYFCASSVGLLAYEQYFGPGTRLTVT.

This clonotype was seen only a few times. V usage is TRBV11-2 and J usage is TRBJ2-1; TRBD2 agrees at 13 bases. With 0 bases clipped from V and 3 bases from J, the junction kept 11 bases outside the gene matches. Germline V gene data show CDR1 as SGHAT and CDR2 as FQNNGV. The CDR3 is 20 amino acids. The chain's CDR3 is CASSLDPGLAGARNYNEQFF. The CDR3 DNA reads as TGTGCCAGCAGCTTAGATCCCGGACTAGCGGGGGCCCGAAACTACAATGAGCAGTTCTTC.

There are many counts of this clonotype. The V call is TRBV12-3 or TRBV12-4, the J call TRBJ2-3, with D hard to call. This CDR3 region has 13 residues. Trimming took off 5 bases at V and 2 bases at J, with 8 bases between the two ends. The CDR3: CASSPQPTDTQYF. The CDR3 bases are TGTGCCAGCAGTCCCCAACCCACAGATACGCAGTATTTT.

The table lists this clonotype with many counts. This chain joins TRBV7-9 and TRBJ1-4, with 9 positions matching TRBD1. The CDR3 runs 14 residues. Germline-derived CDR1 and CDR2 are SEHNR and FQNEAQ (reference sequence). V lost 4 bases and J lost 10; bases outside the gene matches: 7. This CDR3 reads CASSSGTGSRKLFF. CDR3 coding DNA: TGTGCCAGCAGCTCCGGGACAGGGTCCAGAAAACTGTTTTTT.

There are a few counts of this clonotype. The rearrangement links TRBV7-9 to TRBJ1-2; 10 bases align to TRBD1. Germline CDR1 SEHNR, CDR2 FQNEAQ (reference sequence). V gave up 5 bases and J gave up 7 bases; unmatched junction bases: 10. The CDR3 contains 15 residues. CDR3 protein: CASSRIGTGVGGYTF. As DNA, the CDR3 is TGTGCCAGCAGCCGAATCGGGACAGGGGTGGGTGGCTACACCTTC.

A note on this clonotype: Germline is not matched at one junction end, which may reflect a read error. This sequence joins TRBV14 and TRBJ2-1; 7 bases map to TRBD1. From germline, CDR1 is SGHDN and CDR2 FVKESK. The CDR3 is made up of 16 amino acids. The CDR3 DNA is TGTGCCAGCAGCCTGCGACAGGGTAACTCCTACAATAAGCAGTTCTTC. Translating it yields CASSLRQGNSYNKQFF.

The table lists this clonotype with many counts. J is TRBJ1-2 and V is TRBV10-2; possibly TRBD1 for D (6 bases). CDR3 length: 15 residues. V was pared by 4 bases and J by 2 bases, with 14 bases between. Germline CDR1 and CDR2: WSHSY and SAAADI. The CDR3 region has the DNA TGCGCCAGCAGTGCCAGTCCTACAGGGAACTATGGCTACACCTTC. This gives the protein CASSASPTGNYGYTF.

This clonotype was seen ten or more times. The chain links TRBV2 to TRBJ2-2; D might be TRBD2 (6 bases). The CDR3 contains 15 residues. CDR1 and CDR2 from the germline V gene are SNHLY and FYNNEI. V gave up 6 bases and J gave up 2 bases, with 13 bases separating them. This CDR3 reads CASRPEGFNTGELFF. The CDR3 DNA follows: TGTGCCAGCAGACCGGAGGGGTTTAACACCGGGGAGCTGTTTTTT.

The chain uses TRBV3-1 and TRBJ1-5; a possible D gene is TRBD1 (6 bases). V lost 2 bases, J lost 7 bases, and 15 bases lay in between. The CDR3 runs to 15 residues. The germline V gene encodes CDR1 LGHDT and CDR2 YNNKEL (reference sequence). This CDR3 reads CASSQFLDSMQPQHF. CDR3 nucleotide sequence: TGTGCCAGCAGCCAATTCCTGGACAGCATGCAGCCCCAGCATTTT.

This clonotype was picked up many times. V is TRBV27 and J is TRBJ1-2; 8 nucleotides line up with TRBD1. The CDR3 has 15 residues. The trim removed 4 bases at V and 2 bases at J, leaving 6 bases unmatched. In germline, CDR1 is MNHEY, CDR2 SMNVEV (reference sequence). This CDR3 reads CASSSGGHPNYGYTF. In nucleotides, the CDR3 is TGTGCCAGCAGTTCAGGGGGCCACCCCAACTATGGCTACACCTTC.

V and J are TRBV11-2 and TRBJ2-7; the D call may be TRBD1 or TRBD2 (5 bases each). The CDR3 runs to 17 residues. Germline V gives CDR1 SGHAT, CDR2 FQNNGV. Deletions cut 1 base from V and 3 bases from J, with 19 bases between. The CDR3 bases are TGTGCCAGCAGCTTAGGGTTCTGGGACCTACCGGTCTACGAGCAGTACTTC. Its translation: CASSLGFWDLPVYEQYF. The complete variable domain, with remaining parts taken from reference TRBV11-2 and TRBJ2-7, reads EAGVAQSPRYKIIEKRQSVAFWCNPISGHATLYWYQQILGQGPKLLIQFQNNGVVDDSQLPKDRFSAERLKGVDSTLKIQPAKLEDSAVYLCASSLGFWDLPVYEQYFGPGTRLTVT.

This clonotype was seen many times. The chain couples TRBV4-1 to TRBJ1-1, with 9 bases matching TRBD1. CDR3 length: 14 residues. CDR1 and CDR2 (germline): MGHRA, YSYEKL. After removal of 1 base from V and 3 bases from J, the junction contained 0 bases not matched to a gene. The CDR3 region is CASSQGDRDTEAFF. The DNA of the CDR3 is TGCGCCAGCAGCCAAGGGGACAGGGACACTGAAGCTTTCTTT.

This clonotype showed up just a few times. This chain connects TRBV19 to TRBJ1-1; no reliable D call. Trimming removed 2 bases from V and 1 base from J, with 8 bases in between. Germline CDR1 reads LNHDA; CDR2 reads SQIVND (reference sequence). This CDR3 has 14 residues. This chain's CDR3 is CASSINSGNTEAFF. CDR3 DNA sequence: TGTGCCAGTAGTATAAACAGTGGGAACACTGAAGCTTTCTTT.

The CDR3 region has the DNA TGCAGTGCTAGAGAATTGACCCATAACTATGGCTACACCTTC. Its protein product is CSARELTHNYGYTF. V usage is TRBV20-1 and J usage is TRBJ1-2, with no clear D. Germline CDR1 DFQATT, CDR2 SNEGSKA (reference sequence). Trimming pared 0 bases from V and 1 base from J, leaving 9 bases between. This CDR3 comprises 14 residues.

This clonotype was recorded at least ten times. The CDR3 coding sequence is TGTGCCAGCAGTTTAACTGGGCTAAACTATGGCTACACCTTC. The encoded protein is CASSLTGLNYGYTF. The chain has TRBV12-3 or TRBV12-4 and TRBJ1-2; D ambiguous. The CDR3 sequence is 14 residues long. V gave up 2 bases and J gave up 2 bases, with 9 bases separating them.

This clonotype came up a few times. The V call is TRBV7-9, the J call TRBJ2-7; D is ambiguous. Germline-derived CDR1 and CDR2 are SEHNR and FQNEAQ (reference sequence). This CDR3 is built from 14 residues. With 5 bases removed from V and 0 bases from J, the gap between germline ends came to 11 bases. CDR3 bases: TGTGCCAGCAGCCCGGCAGGACGCTCCTACGAGCAGTACTTC. Translating it yields CASSPAGRSYEQYF.

This clonotype was picked up many times. This chain links TRBV9 with TRBJ2-2, with D perhaps matching TRBD1 or TRBD2 (5 bases each). The CDR3 contains 16 residues. V was shortened by 4 bases and J by 1 base, with 14 bases between the two germline ends. CDR1 is SGDLS, CDR2 YYNGEE, per germline. The CDR3 DNA sequence: TGTGCCAGCAGCCCGGAGGACACTCAGAACACCGGGGAGCTGTTTTTT. It translates to CASSPEDTQNTGELFF.

The table lists this clonotype with a few counts. The V call is TRBV6-2 or TRBV6-3, the J call TRBJ2-1, with unresolved D. The V gene lost 5 bases and the J gene lost 0 bases, with 11 bases spanning the gap. CDR1 is MNHEY and CDR2 is SVGEGT in the germline V gene. This CDR3 spans 15 amino acids. In DNA form, the CDR3 reads TGTGCCAGCAGTCCCAGGCGGACCTCCTACAATGAGCAGTTCTTC. Translating it yields CASSPRRTSYNEQFF.

The chain has TRBV20-1 and TRBJ1-1; D gene ambiguous. CDR3 size: 14 residues. The germline CDR1 and CDR2 sequences are DFQATT and SNEGSKA (reference sequence). Trimming removed 1 base at V and 1 base at J, with 10 bases between. The CDR3 is CSARVGLTNTEAFF. DNA for the CDR3: TGCAGTGCTAGAGTTGGACTGACGAACACTGAAGCTTTCTTT.

V and J are TRBV7-6 and TRBJ2-1; TRBD2 matches 11 bases. The J segment lost 5 bases and the V segment lost 3 bases, leaving 6 bases of the junction unmatched. CDR1 and CDR2 from the germline V gene are SGHVS and FNYEAQ. CDR3 length: 16 amino acids. The CDR3 region is CASSFELAGDHNEQFF. As DNA, the CDR3 is TGTGCCAGCAGCTTCGAACTAGCGGGGGACCACAATGAGCAGTTCTTC.

This clonotype has only a few counts. The chain employs TRBV12-3 or TRBV12-4 and TRBJ2-1, with 12 bases matching TRBD2. Trimming took 6 bases from V and 10 from J; bases not matched to a gene: 16. There are 17 residues in the CDR3. CDR3: CASRQNGLAGGQGEQFF. CDR3 DNA sequence: TGTGCCAGCAGACAAAACGGGCTAGCGGGGGGGCAGGGGGAGCAGTTCTTC.

This clonotype was seen ten or more times. The V call is TRBV4-2, the J call TRBJ1-1; D ambiguous. This CDR3 is built from 13 residues. The germline gives CDR1 LGHNA, CDR2 YNFKEQ. V was shortened by 0 bases and J by 3 bases, with 5 bases between the two germline ends. Here the CDR3 DNA reads TGTGCCAGCAGCCAAGAGGGATACACTGAAGCTTTCTTT. This gives the protein CASSQEGYTEAFF.

The sample holds a few counts of this clonotype. The chain uses TRBV7-2 and TRBJ2-2, with D possibly being TRBD2 (6 bases). Trimming cost V 0 bases and J 6 bases, with 11 bases left between them. The length of the CDR3 is 15 residues. Germline V gene sequence: CDR1 SGHTA, CDR2 FQGNSA. The CDR3 DNA sequence: TGTGCCAGCAGCTTAGCAGGCGGGGCGGCCGGGGAGCTGTTTTTT. This gives the protein CASSLAGGAAGELFF.